The source of this T cell receptor beta chain is a study of cytomegalovirus exposure and HLA in healthy donors. Per the germline V gene, CDR1 is SGHRS and CDR2 is YFSETQ. V lost 0 bases and J lost 3; bases outside the gene matches: 7. The CDR3 sequence is 16 residues long. The PCR made use of 60 Vbeta and 13 Jbeta primers. Data came from immunoSEQ multiplex PCR; TCRdb stores just in-frame clones and leaves some out. The sample carries roughly 180,000 clones, around 75% recorded once. What was sequenced was PBMCs. The clonotype originates from a woman in her thirties or forties in good health and CMV-seropositive. The rearrangement uses TRBV5-1 and TRBJ2-3, with 7 bases matching TRBD1. CDR3 sequence: CASSLDPQGSTDTQYF. The CDR3 DNA is TGCGCCAGCAGCTTGGACCCACAGGGGTCTACAGATACGCAGTATTTT.